This T cell receptor (beta chain) was sequenced in a study of blood T cell repertoires in COVID-19. Only a few counts were recorded for this clone. The repertoire was sequenced with immunoSEQ multiplex PCR; TCRdb's copy has only in-frame clones and lacks some. The profile shows 300,000 to 450,000 clones, 88% of them singletons. Germline CDR1 SNHLY, CDR2 FYNNEI. This CDR3 contains 13 residues. V was cut by 7 bases and J by 7 bases, with 16 bases left in between. The sequenced sample consisted of PBMCs or T cells enriched from blood (not recorded which). The V call is TRBV2, the J call TRBJ1-2; possible D gene TRBD1, 5 bases. The receptor's source is a woman aged 30 to 39 who had been exposed to COVID-19. CDR3 protein: CASTLVGGGGYTF. CDR3 DNA sequence: TGTGCCAGCACCCTTGTCGGGGGAGGTGGCTACACCTTC.